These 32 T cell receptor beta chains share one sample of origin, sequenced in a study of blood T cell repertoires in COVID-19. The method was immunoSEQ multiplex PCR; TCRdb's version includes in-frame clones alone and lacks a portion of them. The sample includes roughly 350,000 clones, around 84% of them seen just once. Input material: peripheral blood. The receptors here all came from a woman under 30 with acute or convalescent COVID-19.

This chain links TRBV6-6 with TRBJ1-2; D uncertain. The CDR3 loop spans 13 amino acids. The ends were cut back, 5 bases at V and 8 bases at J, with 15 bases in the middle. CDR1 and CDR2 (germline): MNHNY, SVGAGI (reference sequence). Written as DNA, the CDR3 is TGTGCCAGCAGTCTGACGGTCGCCGGGGGCTACACCTTC. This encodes CASSLTVAGGYTF.

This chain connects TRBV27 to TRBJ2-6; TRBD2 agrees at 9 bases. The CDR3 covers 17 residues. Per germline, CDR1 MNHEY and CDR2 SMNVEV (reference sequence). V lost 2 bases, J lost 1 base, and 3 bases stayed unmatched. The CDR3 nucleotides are TGTGCCAGCAGTTTAACTAGCGGGTATTCTGGGGCCAACGTCCTGACTTTC. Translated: CASSLTSGYSGANVLTF.

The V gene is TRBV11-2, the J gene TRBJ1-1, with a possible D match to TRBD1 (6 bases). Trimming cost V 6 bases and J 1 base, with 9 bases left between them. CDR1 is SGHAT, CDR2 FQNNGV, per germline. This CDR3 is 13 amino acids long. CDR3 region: CASSWGQNTEAFF. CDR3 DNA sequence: TGTGCCAGCAGTTGGGGACAGAACACTGAAGCTTTCTTT.

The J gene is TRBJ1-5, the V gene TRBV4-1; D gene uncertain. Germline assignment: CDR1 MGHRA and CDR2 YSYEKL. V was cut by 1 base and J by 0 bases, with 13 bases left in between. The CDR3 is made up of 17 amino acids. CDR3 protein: CASSQVLQFVSNQPQHF. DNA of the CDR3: TGCGCCAGCAGCCAAGTTCTACAGTTCGTTAGCAATCAGCCCCAGCATTTT.

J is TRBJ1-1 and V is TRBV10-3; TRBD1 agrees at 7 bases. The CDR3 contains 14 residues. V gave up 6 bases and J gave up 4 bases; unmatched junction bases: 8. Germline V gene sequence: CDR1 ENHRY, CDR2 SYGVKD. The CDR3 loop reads CAISLTGWSTEAFF. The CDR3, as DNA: TGTGCCATCAGCTTGACAGGGTGGAGCACTGAAGCTTTCTTT.

In DNA, the CDR3 is TGTGCCAGCATTGGGACATTCGGATCACCCCTCCACTTT. This codes for CASIGTFGSPLHF. The V call is TRBV2, the J call TRBJ1-6; a possible D gene is TRBD1 (6 bases). Per germline, CDR1 SNHLY and CDR2 FYNNEI. The CDR3 loop spans 13 amino acids. V shed 7 bases and J shed 10 bases, with 14 bases lying between them.

CDR3 protein: CASSLNRDYGYTF. CDR3 bases: TGTGCCAGCAGTTTAAACAGGGACTATGGCTACACCTTC. The chain is built from TRBV27 and TRBJ1-2; TRBD1 is a possible D gene (6 bases). CDR3 length equals 13 residues. Germline lookup yields CDR1 MNHEY and CDR2 SMNVEV (reference sequence). Trimming pared 2 bases from V and 3 bases from J, leaving 7 bases between.

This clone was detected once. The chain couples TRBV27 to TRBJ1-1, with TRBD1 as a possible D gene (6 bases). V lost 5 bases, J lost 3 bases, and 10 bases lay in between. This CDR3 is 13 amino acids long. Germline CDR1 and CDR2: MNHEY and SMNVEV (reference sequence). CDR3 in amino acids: CASSEQGYTEAFF. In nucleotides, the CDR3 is TGTGCCAGCAGTGAACAGGGTTACACTGAAGCTTTCTTT.

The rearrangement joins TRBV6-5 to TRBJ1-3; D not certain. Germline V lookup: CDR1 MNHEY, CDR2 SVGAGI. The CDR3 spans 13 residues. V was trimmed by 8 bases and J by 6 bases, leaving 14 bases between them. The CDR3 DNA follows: TGTGCCAGCCGGGTCTCTTTAGTAAACACCATATATTTT. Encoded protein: CASRVSLVNTIYF.

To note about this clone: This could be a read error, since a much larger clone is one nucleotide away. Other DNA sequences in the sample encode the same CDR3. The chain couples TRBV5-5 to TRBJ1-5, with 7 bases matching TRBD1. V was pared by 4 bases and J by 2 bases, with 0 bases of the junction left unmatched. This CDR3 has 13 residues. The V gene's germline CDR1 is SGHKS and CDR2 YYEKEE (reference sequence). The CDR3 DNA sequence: TGTGCCAGCAGCGACAGGGGCAATCAGCCCCAGCATTTT. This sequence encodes CASSDRGNQPQHF.

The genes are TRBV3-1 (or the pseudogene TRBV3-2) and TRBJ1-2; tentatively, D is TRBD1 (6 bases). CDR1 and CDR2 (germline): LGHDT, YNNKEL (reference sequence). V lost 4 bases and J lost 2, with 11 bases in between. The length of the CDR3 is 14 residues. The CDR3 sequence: CASSRTDPNYGYTF. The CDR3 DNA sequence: TGTGCCAGCAGCCGGACAGACCCCAACTATGGCTACACCTTC.

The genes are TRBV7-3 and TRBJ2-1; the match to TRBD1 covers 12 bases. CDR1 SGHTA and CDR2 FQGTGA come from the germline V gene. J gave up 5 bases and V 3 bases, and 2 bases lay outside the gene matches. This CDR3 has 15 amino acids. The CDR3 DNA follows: TGTGCCAGCAGCTTGGGACAGGGGGCGCACAATGAGCAGTTCTTC. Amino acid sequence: CASSLGQGAHNEQFF.

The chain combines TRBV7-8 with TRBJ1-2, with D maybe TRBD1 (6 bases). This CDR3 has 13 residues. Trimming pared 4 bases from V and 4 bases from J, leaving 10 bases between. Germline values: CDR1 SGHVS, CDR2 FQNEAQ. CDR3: CASSYPDSYGYTF. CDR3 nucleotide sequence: TGTGCCAGCAGCTACCCGGACAGCTATGGCTACACCTTC.

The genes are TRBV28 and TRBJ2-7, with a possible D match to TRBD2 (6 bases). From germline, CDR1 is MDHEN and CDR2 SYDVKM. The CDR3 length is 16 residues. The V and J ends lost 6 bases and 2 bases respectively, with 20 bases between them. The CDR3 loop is CASSEKTRDFAYEQYF. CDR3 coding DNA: TGTGCCAGCAGCGAAAAAACCCGGGACTTTGCCTACGAGCAGTACTTC.

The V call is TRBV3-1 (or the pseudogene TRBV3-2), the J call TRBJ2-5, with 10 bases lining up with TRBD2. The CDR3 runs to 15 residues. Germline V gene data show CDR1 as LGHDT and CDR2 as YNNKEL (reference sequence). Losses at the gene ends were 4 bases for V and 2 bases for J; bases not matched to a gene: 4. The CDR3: CASSPRTSGQETQYF. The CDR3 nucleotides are TGTGCCAGCAGCCCCAGGACTAGCGGACAAGAGACCCAGTACTTC.

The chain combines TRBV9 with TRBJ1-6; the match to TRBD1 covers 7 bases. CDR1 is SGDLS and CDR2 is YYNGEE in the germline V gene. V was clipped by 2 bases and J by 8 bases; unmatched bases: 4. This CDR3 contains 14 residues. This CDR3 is CASSVGDSHSPLHF. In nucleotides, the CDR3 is TGTGCCAGCAGCGTGGGGGACAGCCATTCACCCCTCCACTTT.

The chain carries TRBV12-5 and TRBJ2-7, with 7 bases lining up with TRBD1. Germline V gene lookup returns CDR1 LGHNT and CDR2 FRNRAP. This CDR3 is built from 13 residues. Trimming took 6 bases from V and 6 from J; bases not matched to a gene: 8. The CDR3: CASGIQGSTEQYF. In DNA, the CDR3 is TGTGCTAGTGGCATACAGGGGAGTACCGAGCAGTACTTC.

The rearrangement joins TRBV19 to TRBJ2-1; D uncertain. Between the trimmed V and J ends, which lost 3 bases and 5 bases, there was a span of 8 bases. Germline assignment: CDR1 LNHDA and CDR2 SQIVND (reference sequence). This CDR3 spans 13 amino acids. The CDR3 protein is CASSIPLHNEQFF. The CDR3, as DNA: TGTGCCAGTAGTATTCCCCTCCACAATGAGCAGTTCTTC.

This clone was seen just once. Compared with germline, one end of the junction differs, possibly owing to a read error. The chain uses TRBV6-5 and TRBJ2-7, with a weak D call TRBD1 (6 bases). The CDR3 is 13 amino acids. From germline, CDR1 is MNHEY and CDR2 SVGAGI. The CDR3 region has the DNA TGTGCCAGCAGTCCAAGAGGTGGGGGACACCCTAACTTC. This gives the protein CASSPRGGGHPNF.

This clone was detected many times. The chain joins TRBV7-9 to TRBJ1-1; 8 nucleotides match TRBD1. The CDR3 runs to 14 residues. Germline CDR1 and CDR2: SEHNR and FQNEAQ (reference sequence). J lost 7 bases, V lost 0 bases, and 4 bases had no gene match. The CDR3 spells CASSLAGGQGEAFF. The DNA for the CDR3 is TGTGCCAGCAGCTTAGCGGGCGGACAGGGTGAAGCTTTCTTT.

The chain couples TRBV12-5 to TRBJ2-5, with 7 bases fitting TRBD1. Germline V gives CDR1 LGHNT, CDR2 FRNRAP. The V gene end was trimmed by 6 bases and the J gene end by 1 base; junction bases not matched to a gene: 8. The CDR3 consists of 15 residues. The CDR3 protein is CASGIGQAPQETQYF. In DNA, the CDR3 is TGTGCTAGTGGCATAGGACAGGCCCCCCAAGAGACCCAGTACTTC.

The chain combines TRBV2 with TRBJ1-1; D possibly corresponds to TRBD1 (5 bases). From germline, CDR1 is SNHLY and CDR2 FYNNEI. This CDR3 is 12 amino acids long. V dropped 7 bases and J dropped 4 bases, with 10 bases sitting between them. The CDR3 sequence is CASNQGSTEAFF. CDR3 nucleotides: TGTGCCAGCAACCAGGGAAGCACTGAAGCTTTCTTT.

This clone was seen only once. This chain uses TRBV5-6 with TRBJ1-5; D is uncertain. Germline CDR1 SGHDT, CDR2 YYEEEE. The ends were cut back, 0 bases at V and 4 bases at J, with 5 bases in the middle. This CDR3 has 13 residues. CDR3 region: CASSLVGNQPQHF. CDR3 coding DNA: TGTGCCAGCAGCTTGGTCGGGAATCAGCCCCAGCATTTT.

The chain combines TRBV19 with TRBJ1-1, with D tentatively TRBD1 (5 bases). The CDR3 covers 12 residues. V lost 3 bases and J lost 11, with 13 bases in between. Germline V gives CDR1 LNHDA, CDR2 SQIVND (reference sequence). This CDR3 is CASSMSGTVAFF. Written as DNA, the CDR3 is TGTGCCAGTAGTATGAGCGGGACTGTCGCTTTCTTT.

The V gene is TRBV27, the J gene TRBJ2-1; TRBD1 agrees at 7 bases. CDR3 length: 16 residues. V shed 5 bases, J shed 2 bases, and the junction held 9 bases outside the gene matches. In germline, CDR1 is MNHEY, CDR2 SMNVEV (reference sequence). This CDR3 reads CASSRTGALTYNEQFF. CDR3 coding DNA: TGTGCCAGCAGTAGGACAGGCGCCTTAACCTACAATGAGCAGTTCTTC.

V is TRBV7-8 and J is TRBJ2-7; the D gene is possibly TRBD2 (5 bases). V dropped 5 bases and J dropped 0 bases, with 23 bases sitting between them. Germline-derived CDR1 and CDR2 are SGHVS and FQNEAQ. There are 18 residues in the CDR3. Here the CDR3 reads CASSPLIGGSSDSYEQYF. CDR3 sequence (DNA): TGTGCCAGCAGCCCCCTGATAGGAGGAAGCAGCGACTCCTACGAGCAGTACTTC.

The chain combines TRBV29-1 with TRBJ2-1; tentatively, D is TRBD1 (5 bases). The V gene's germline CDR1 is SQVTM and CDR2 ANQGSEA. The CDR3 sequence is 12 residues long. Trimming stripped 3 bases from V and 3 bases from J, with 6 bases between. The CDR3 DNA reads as TGCAGCGTTGACGACAGCTACAATGAGCAGTTCTTC. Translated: CSVDDSYNEQFF.

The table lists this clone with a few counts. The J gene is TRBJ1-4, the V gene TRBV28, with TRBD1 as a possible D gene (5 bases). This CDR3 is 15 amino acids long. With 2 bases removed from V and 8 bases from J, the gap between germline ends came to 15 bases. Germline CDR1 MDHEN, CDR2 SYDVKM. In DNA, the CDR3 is TGTGCCAGCAGTTTAGTGGACGCCGGGGGGGAAAAACTGTTTTTT. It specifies CASSLVDAGGEKLFF.

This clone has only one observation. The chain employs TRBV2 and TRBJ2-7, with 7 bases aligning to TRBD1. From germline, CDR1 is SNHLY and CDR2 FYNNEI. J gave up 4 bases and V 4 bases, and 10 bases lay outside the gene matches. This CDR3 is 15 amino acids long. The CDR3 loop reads CASSGTGTAKYEQYF. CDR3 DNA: TGTGCCAGCAGTGGGACCGGGACAGCTAAATACGAGCAGTACTTC.

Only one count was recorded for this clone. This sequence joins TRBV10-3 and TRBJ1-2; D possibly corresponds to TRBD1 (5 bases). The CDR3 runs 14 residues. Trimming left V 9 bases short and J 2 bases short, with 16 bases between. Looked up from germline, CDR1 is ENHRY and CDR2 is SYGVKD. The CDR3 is CAIWRGGGNYGYTF. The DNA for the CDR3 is TGTGCCATTTGGAGGGGCGGGGGGAACTATGGCTACACCTTC.

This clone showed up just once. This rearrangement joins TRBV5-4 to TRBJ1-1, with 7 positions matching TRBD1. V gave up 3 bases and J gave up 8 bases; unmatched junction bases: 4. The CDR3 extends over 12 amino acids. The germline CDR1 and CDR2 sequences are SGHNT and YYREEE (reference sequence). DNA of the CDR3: TGTGCCAGCAGCTCAAGGGACAGAGAAGCTTTCTTT. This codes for CASSSRDREAFF. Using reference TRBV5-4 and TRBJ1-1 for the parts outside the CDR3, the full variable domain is ETGVTQSPTHLIKTRGQQVTLRCSSQSGHNTVSWYQQALGQGPQFIFQYYREEENGRGNFPPRFSGLQFPNYSSELNVNALELDDSALYLCASSSRDREAFFGQGTRLTVV.

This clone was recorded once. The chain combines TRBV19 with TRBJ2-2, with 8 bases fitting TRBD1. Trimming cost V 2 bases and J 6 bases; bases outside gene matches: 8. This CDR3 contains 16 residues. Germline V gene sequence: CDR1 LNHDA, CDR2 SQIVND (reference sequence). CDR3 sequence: CASSIRTGRNPGELFF. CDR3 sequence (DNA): TGTGCCAGTAGTATAAGGACAGGGCGGAATCCCGGGGAGCTGTTTTTT. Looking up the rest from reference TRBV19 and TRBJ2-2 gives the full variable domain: DGGITQSPKYLFRKEGQNVTLSCEQNLNHDAMYWYRQDPGQGLRLIYYSQIVNDFQKGDIAEGYSVSREKKESFPLTVTSAQKNPTAFYLCASSIRTGRNPGELFFGEGSRLTVL.